This T cell receptor (beta chain) came from a study of OX40 agonist ivuxolimab in advanced cancers. The germline CDR1 and CDR2 sequences are MNHEY and SVGAGI. The CDR3 consists of 15 residues. With V trimmed by 9 bases and J by 6 bases, 12 bases remained unmatched. Clones were sequenced by immunoSEQ multiplex PCR, and TCRdb holds only the in-frame ones, with some missing. The table lists approximately 40,000 clones, about 78% of them singletons, with over 20% in the top ten. Worth noting for this clone: The antigen remains unidentified.

Study-wide results and limits: Researchers did not determine the expanded peripheral T cells' antigen specificity.

The source was CD4+ or CD8+ T cells sorted from blood, collected in a trial of the OX40 agonist ivuxolimab. This TCR was recovered from an adult with an advanced solid tumor such as melanoma, head and neck, liver or kidney cancer. V gene TRBV6-5 combines with J gene TRBJ2-1; 9 bases agree with TRBD1. CDR3 nucleotides: TGTGCCAGTAGATACCGGGACAGGGATTTCAATGAGCAGTTCTTC. Encoded protein: CASRYRDRDFNEQFF.